What follows are 21 T cell receptor beta chains derived from one specimen sequenced in a study of shared clonotypes between healthy human individuals (dated by TCRdb to between 2020 and 2021). Library method: the immunoSEQ multiplex PCR assay. The source is immuneACCESS, and TCRdb retained only in-frame sequences with V and J called. Part of the clones is not carried over; for the studies checked, unresolved V genes explain less than half of this, and the remainder is unexplained. The sample table lists 500,000 or so clones, about 96% of them with a count of one. The top ten hold 0.055% to 0.075% of the sample. Sequenced input: naive CD4+ T cells sorted from blood. According to the study, the label for this sample's cell subset or site signals: CD45RA+ positively selected. These receptors were obtained from a woman aged 25 to 39 in good health.

As DNA, the CDR3 is TGTGCCTGGAGTGGGGGACAGCAGCCCCAGCATTTT. Its translation is CAWSGGQQPQHF. The rearrangement links TRBV30 to TRBJ1-5; 7 bases fit TRBD1. CDR1 is GTSNPN, CDR2 SVGIG, per germline (reference sequence). The CDR3 has 12 residues. J lost 7 bases, V lost 1 base, and 1 base had no gene match. The whole variable domain, remainder taken from reference TRBV30 and TRBJ1-5, is SQTIHQWPATLVQPVGSPLSLECTVEGTSNPNLYWYRQAAGRGLQLLFYSVGIGQISSEVPQNLSASRPQDRQFILSSKKLLLSDSGFYLCAWSGGQQPQHFGDGTRLSIL.

The chain links TRBV28 to TRBJ2-3, with TRBD2 matching over 10 bases. The CDR3 covers 14 residues. Germline CDR1 reads MDHEN; CDR2 reads SYDVKM. V shed 6 bases, J shed 5 bases, and the junction held 5 bases outside the gene matches. The CDR3 nucleotides are TGTGCCAGCAGGGCAGCGGGAGGGGGAGATACGCAGTATTTT. Its protein product is CASRAAGGGDTQYF.

V usage is TRBV2 and J usage is TRBJ2-7, with 7 bases that match TRBD2. CDR3 length equals 14 residues. V lost 6 bases to trimming and J lost 3 bases; unmatched junction nucleotides: 8. Germline CDR1 reads SNHLY; CDR2 reads FYNNEI. CDR3 amino acids: CASSIAGAVYEQYF. In DNA form, the CDR3 reads TGTGCCAGCAGCATCGCGGGAGCAGTCTACGAGCAGTACTTC.

This chain links TRBV7-2 with TRBJ1-2; D is uncertain. Looked up from germline, CDR1 is SGHTA and CDR2 is FQGNSA. V was pared by 7 bases and J by 4 bases, with 13 bases between. CDR3 length: 13 amino acids. The CDR3 region has the DNA TGTGCCAGCAACGATCCACAGCCCTATGGCTACACCTTC. It is translated as CASNDPQPYGYTF.

This clone was observed once. This sequence joins TRBV11-2 and TRBJ1-1; D unclear. CDR1 and CDR2 (germline): SGHAT, FQNNGV. The V end lost 8 bases, the J end lost 4 bases, and 8 bases lay between the germline ends. The CDR3 totals 11 residues. The CDR3 DNA sequence: TGTGCCAGCCAAGGTCTCACTGAAGCTTTCTTT. Its translation: CASQGLTEAFF. Together with reference TRBV11-2 and TRBJ1-1, the CDR3 gives the full variable domain: EAGVAQSPRYKIIEKRQSVAFWCNPISGHATLYWYQQILGQGPKLLIQFQNNGVVDDSQLPKDRFSAERLKGVDSTLKIQPAKLEDSAVYLCASQGLTEAFFGQGTRLTVV.

The V call is TRBV7-9, the J call TRBJ1-1; a possible D gene is TRBD1 (6 bases). This CDR3 spans 14 amino acids. From germline, CDR1 is SEHNR and CDR2 FQNEAQ (reference sequence). Between the trimmed V and J ends, which lost 5 bases and 5 bases, there was a span of 15 bases. The CDR3 DNA reads TGTGCCAGCAGCCTACAGGGCGGAGGAACTGAAGCTTTCTTT. Its translation is CASSLQGGGTEAFF.

V and J are TRBV5-4 and TRBJ2-7; the D is unclear. Germline V gives CDR1 SGHNT, CDR2 YYREEE (reference sequence). This CDR3 is built from 13 residues. Between the trimmed V and J ends, which lost 0 bases and 6 bases, there was a span of 10 bases. CDR3 region: CASSLVGPGEQYF. CDR3 in DNA: TGTGCCAGCAGCTTGGTAGGACCGGGCGAGCAGTACTTC.

The chain joins TRBV23-1 to TRBJ2-1, with D uncertain. TRBV23-1 is filed as an ORF, its function uncertain. V was shortened by 8 bases and J by 2 bases, with 19 bases between the two germline ends. The CDR3 has 16 amino acids. The CDR3 region is CASVRWQFGPYNEQFF. CDR3 in DNA: TGCGCCAGCGTCCGGTGGCAGTTCGGTCCCTACAATGAGCAGTTCTTC.

V usage is TRBV19 and J usage is TRBJ2-7; 9 bases fit TRBD2. Germline V gene lookup returns CDR1 LNHDA and CDR2 SQIVND (reference sequence). Unmatched junction bases numbered 5, after V lost 3 bases and J lost 2 bases. This CDR3 is 15 amino acids long. As DNA, the CDR3 is TGTGCCAGTAGTATGCTCGCGGGAGGGCCCTACGAGCAGTACTTC. The encoded protein is CASSMLAGGPYEQYF.

This chain links TRBV28 with TRBJ2-3; 9 nucleotides match TRBD2. The ends lost 3 bases at V and 0 bases at J; junction bases unmatched: 7. The CDR3 totals 17 residues. CDR1 and CDR2 (germline): MDHEN, SYDVKM. Here the CDR3 DNA reads TGTGCCAGCAGTTTCAGGCGGCTAGCGGGGAGCACAGATACGCAGTATTTT. Residues: CASSFRRLAGSTDTQYF.

The chain recombines TRBV19 with TRBJ2-1, with 13 bases matching TRBD2. J was trimmed by 8 bases and V by 6 bases; bases with no gene match: 7. The CDR3 spans 15 residues. Germline assignment: CDR1 LNHDA and CDR2 SQIVND (reference sequence). CDR3 sequence: CASRETSGRYYEQFF. In nucleotides, the CDR3 is TGTGCCAGTAGGGAGACTAGCGGGAGGTACTATGAGCAGTTCTTC.

The CDR3 DNA follows: TGTGCCAGCAGATCTAATGGAGCTCAGCCCCAGCATTTT. It codes for CASRSNGAQPQHF. J is TRBJ1-5 and V is TRBV27; D gene ambiguous. V was trimmed by 6 bases and J by 6 bases, leaving 12 bases between them. Germline assignment: CDR1 MNHEY and CDR2 SMNVEV (reference sequence). This CDR3 is 13 amino acids long.

The J gene is TRBJ2-1, the V gene TRBV6-5, with 9 bases that match TRBD1. J was trimmed by 5 bases and V by 7 bases; bases with no gene match: 9. Germline assignment: CDR1 MNHEY and CDR2 SVGAGI. CDR3 length: 15 amino acids. CDR3 sequence reads: CASTFDRGNNNEQFF. DNA for the CDR3: TGTGCCAGCACGTTCGACAGGGGGAACAACAATGAGCAGTTCTTC.

The V gene is TRBV19, the J gene TRBJ2-3; D may be TRBD1 (6 bases). Germline CDR1 and CDR2: LNHDA and SQIVND (reference sequence). The CDR3 is made up of 15 amino acids. Trimming shortened V by 3 bases and J by 4 bases, and 14 bases separated the two germline ends. The CDR3 is CASSMVLGAADTQYF. CDR3 DNA sequence: TGTGCCAGTAGTATGGTCCTGGGGGCTGCAGATACGCAGTATTTT.

This chain joins TRBV27 and TRBJ2-1, with 7 positions matching TRBD2. Germline values: CDR1 MNHEY, CDR2 SMNVEV (reference sequence). CDR3 length: 15 amino acids. Unmatched junction bases numbered 13, after V lost 5 bases and J lost 9 bases. CDR3 DNA sequence: TGTGCCAGCAGTCCCCACGGGCGGGAGTCCCTTGAGCAGTTCTTC. As protein: CASSPHGRESLEQFF.

This chain links TRBV14 with TRBJ1-6; unclear D gene. The ends were cut back, 4 bases at V and 9 bases at J, with 7 bases in the middle. Per germline, CDR1 SGHDN and CDR2 FVKESK. This CDR3 contains 12 residues. In nucleotides, the CDR3 is TGTGCCAGCAGCCCACGCCGTTCACCCCTCCACTTT. Its protein product is CASSPRRSPLHF.

This rearrangement joins TRBV5-1 to TRBJ2-7; 9 bases are a match to TRBD1. Trimming at V came to 4 bases and at J to 0 bases, leaving 5 bases not matched to a gene. Looked up from germline, CDR1 is SGHRS and CDR2 is YFSETQ. CDR3 size: 15 residues. CDR3 amino acids: CASSPGQGSSYEQYF. Written as DNA, the CDR3 is TGCGCCAGCAGCCCTGGACAGGGGAGCTCCTACGAGCAGTACTTC.

This clone has just one count. This chain links TRBV11-2 with TRBJ1-2; D unclear. Trimming took off 2 bases at V and 4 bases at J, with 8 bases between the two ends. Germline V gene lookup returns CDR1 SGHAT and CDR2 FQNNGV. The CDR3 is 13 amino acids. The CDR3 here is CASSLLAFYGYTF. CDR3 nucleotides: TGTGCCAGCAGCTTATTGGCATTCTATGGCTACACCTTC.

The gene calls are TRBV9 and TRBJ1-6; no definite D call. Germline CDR1 is SGDLS and CDR2 is YYNGEE. CDR3 length: 13 amino acids. V was cut by 0 bases and J by 12 bases, with 10 bases left in between. The CDR3 region has the DNA TGTGCCAGCAGCGTAGACCAGAGACTACCCCTCCACTTT. Translating it yields CASSVDQRLPLHF. Combining the CDR3 with reference TRBV9 and TRBJ1-6 gives the whole variable domain DSGVTQTPKHLITATGQRVTLRCSPRSGDLSVYWYQQSLDQGLQFLIQYYNGEERAKGNILERFSAQQFPDLHSELNLSSLELGDSALYFCASSVDQRLPLHFGNGTRLTVT.

The chain carries TRBV10-2 and TRBJ1-4; D not certain. Germline V gene sequence: CDR1 WSHSY, CDR2 SAAADI. The length of the CDR3 is 14 residues. Trimming left V 2 bases short and J 6 bases short, with 10 bases between. In DNA, the CDR3 is TGCGCCAGCAGTGAGAGGTTCTCGTATGAAAAACTGTTTTTT. Its translation: CASSERFSYEKLFF.

The chain is built from TRBV7-9 and TRBJ1-5; 10 bases line up with TRBD1. V lost 2 bases and J lost 7; bases outside the gene matches: 14. This CDR3 has 18 amino acids. CDR1 SEHNR and CDR2 FQNEAQ come from the germline V gene (reference sequence). The CDR3 bases are TGTGCCAGCAGCTTACAAAGGACAGGGGGAGATCGCGGACAGCCCCAGCATTTT. Protein sequence: CASSLQRTGGDRGQPQHF.